The 7 T cell receptor beta chains in this list originate from one sample, sequenced in a study of T cell responses to AZD1222 COVID-19 vaccine (dated by TCRdb to the early 2020s). Library preparation used the immunoSEQ multiplex PCR assay. In its TCRdb copy, this immuneACCESS table keeps in-frame sequences only and misses some clones. Where compared with another copy, unresolved V genes explain less than half of these, and the others have no known cause. Counted in this sample were 150,000 to 180,000 clones; roughly nine tenths of them appeared once. The ten top clones hold more than 1.3% of the sample. The time point label on this specimen signifies: about 28 days (+/-7) after the second vaccine dose. The sequencing here drew on peripheral blood, taken 28 days after the second AZD1222 dose. The receptors here all came from an adult who received the AZD1222 COVID-19 vaccine.

This clone was seen once. The chain has TRBV6-5 and TRBJ1-6; D is perhaps TRBD1 (6 bases). V was trimmed by 4 bases and J by 0 bases, leaving 10 bases between them. Per the germline V gene, CDR1 is MNHEY and CDR2 is SVGAGI. The length of the CDR3 is 16 residues. As DNA, the CDR3 is TGTGCCAGCAGTTCCGGACAGCGCTCCTATAATTCACCCCTCCACTTT. This encodes CASSSGQRSYNSPLHF.

V and J are TRBV2 and TRBJ2-1; D remains ambiguous. With 3 bases removed from V and 4 bases from J, the gap between germline ends came to 7 bases. CDR3 length: 13 residues. The V gene's germline CDR1 is SNHLY and CDR2 FYNNEI. CDR3 nucleotide sequence: TGTGCCAGCAGTGACCGGCTATACAATGAGCAGTTCTTC. This translates into CASSDRLYNEQFF.

The chain recombines TRBV7-6 with TRBJ2-3, with 13 nucleotides matching TRBD2. CDR3 length: 19 amino acids. After removal of 0 bases from V and 3 bases from J, the junction contained 9 bases not matched to a gene. Germline CDR1 is SGHVS and CDR2 is FNYEAQ. The CDR3 nucleotides read TGTGCCAGCAGCTTAGCAGGTACCGGACTAGCGGGAGATACAGATACGCAGTATTTT. Translated: CASSLAGTGLAGDTDTQYF.

The chain joins TRBV29-1 to TRBJ2-6; D gene uncertain. The CDR3 is 13 residues long. Trimming took 5 bases from V and 0 from J, leaving 5 bases between them. The germline V gene has CDR1 SQVTM and CDR2 ANQGSEA. In DNA, the CDR3 is TGCAGCGTTTCCCACTCTGGGGCCAACGTCCTGACTTTC. Protein: CSVSHSGANVLTF.

The rearrangement links TRBV28 to TRBJ1-1, with a weak D call TRBD1 (5 bases). CDR1 is MDHEN, CDR2 SYDVKM, per germline. The CDR3 runs to 15 residues. V was trimmed by 7 bases and J by 1 base, leaving 16 bases between them. CDR3 sequence (DNA): TGTGCCAGCACCACAACTGGGACCGCGAACACTGAAGCTTTCTTT. Its translation is CASTTTGTANTEAFF.

This chain uses TRBV18 with TRBJ2-5, with D unresolved. From germline, CDR1 is KGHSH and CDR2 LQKENI. V was cut by 5 bases and J by 0 bases, with 1 base left in between. This CDR3 region has 11 residues. The CDR3, as DNA: TGTGCCAGCTCAGACCAAGAGACCCAGTACTTC. This sequence encodes CASSDQETQYF.

The chain employs TRBV9 and TRBJ2-3, with 9 bases lining up with TRBD1. Per germline, CDR1 SGDLS and CDR2 YYNGEE. The CDR3 totals 15 residues. Germline trimming cut 5 bases from V and 0 bases from J; bases unmatched to any gene: 4. CDR3 sequence reads: CASRQGASSTDTQYF. The CDR3 nucleotides are TGTGCCAGCAGACAGGGGGCGTCAAGCACAGATACGCAGTATTTT.